This TCR beta chain was found in a study of stem cell transplantation in POMP-related autoinflammatory disease. Assay: immunoSEQ multiplex PCR; the TCRdb copy retains only in-frame clones and omits some. The sample records fewer than 5,000 clones, 80% to 95% being singletons. Germline V gene lookup returns CDR1 MNHEY and CDR2 SVGEGT. The CDR3 extends over 16 amino acids. With 5 bases removed from V and 0 bases from J, the gap between germline ends came to 16 bases. The TCR was taken from a human patient with POMP-related autoinflammation and immune dysregulation (PRAID). Some T cells may be provided by the graft donor. The specimen was CD8+ T cells from PBMCs, collected after stem cell transplantation. V and J are TRBV6-2 or TRBV6-3 and TRBJ1-1; weak D call: TRBD1 (5 bases). Here the CDR3 DNA reads TGTGCCAGCAGTCCGACAGAAAATAAGATGAACACTGAAGCTTTCTTT. Amino acids: CASSPTENKMNTEAFF.